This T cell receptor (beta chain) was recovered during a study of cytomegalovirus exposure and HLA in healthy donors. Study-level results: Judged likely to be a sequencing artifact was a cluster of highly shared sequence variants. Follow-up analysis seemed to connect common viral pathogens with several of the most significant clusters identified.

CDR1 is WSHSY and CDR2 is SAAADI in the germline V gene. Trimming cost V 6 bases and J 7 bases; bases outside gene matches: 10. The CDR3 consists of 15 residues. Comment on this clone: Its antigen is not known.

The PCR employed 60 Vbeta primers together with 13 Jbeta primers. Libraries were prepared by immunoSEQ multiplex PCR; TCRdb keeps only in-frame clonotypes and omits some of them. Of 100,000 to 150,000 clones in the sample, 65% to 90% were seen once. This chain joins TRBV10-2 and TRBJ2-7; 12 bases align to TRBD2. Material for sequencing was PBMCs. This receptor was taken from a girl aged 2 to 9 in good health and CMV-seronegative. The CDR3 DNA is TGCGCCAGCAGCCCCCGCCCGCTAGCGGGGGGGGAGCAGTACTTC. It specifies CASSPRPLAGGEQYF.